A single sample is the source of the 19 T cell receptor beta chains below, sequenced in a study of cytomegalovirus exposure and HLA in healthy donors (dated by TCRdb to 2016 to 2017). Library preparation was by the immunoSEQ multiplex PCR assay. A mixture of 60 forward primers for TCR Vbeta segments and 13 reverse primers for TCR Jbeta segments was used in the multiplex PCR. Sourced from immuneACCESS, this table was stored by TCRdb with only in-frame sequences that have V and J called. A share of the clones is absent; for the studies checked, an unresolved V gene accounts for under half, and the remainder has no known explanation. For this sample the table gives some 120,000 clones, of which over 65% were detected only once. Just under 6.5% of the sample is held by the ten biggest clonotypes. Sequencing was carried out using PBMCs. The receptors here all came from a middle-aged woman in good health and CMV-seronegative.

V and J are TRBV5-1 and TRBJ2-7; 13 bases are a match to TRBD2. There are 15 residues in the CDR3. CDR1 and CDR2 from the germline V gene are SGHRS and YFSETQ. V dropped 4 bases and J dropped 2; count of bases not matched to a gene: 3. The CDR3 region is CASSTGTSGTYEQYF. The CDR3 region has the DNA TGCGCCAGCAGCACCGGGACTAGCGGGACCTACGAGCAGTACTTC.

The rearrangement uses TRBV28 and TRBJ1-2; D gene unclear. Germline lookup yields CDR1 MDHEN and CDR2 SYDVKM. The CDR3 is 11 amino acids. V lost 9 bases, J lost 2 bases, and 7 bases lay in between. This CDR3 is CASRQNYGYTF. In DNA, the CDR3 is TGTGCCAGTCGACAAAACTATGGCTACACCTTC.

The V call is TRBV6-5, the J call TRBJ1-5, with 7 bases that match TRBD1. J lost 0 bases, V lost 4 bases, and 6 bases had no gene match. The germline V gene encodes CDR1 MNHEY and CDR2 SVGAGI. The CDR3 consists of 16 residues. The CDR3 bases are TGTGCCAGCAGTTTCATCCAGGGGGATAGCAATCAGCCCCAGCATTTT. This codes for CASSFIQGDSNQPQHF.

The chain is built from TRBV7-2 and TRBJ2-1, with 9 bases fitting TRBD1. V lost 5 bases and J lost 4; bases outside the gene matches: 3. The CDR3 consists of 14 residues. Per germline, CDR1 SGHTA and CDR2 FQGNSA. CDR3 coding DNA: TGTGCCAGCAGCCCAGGGACAGGGTACAATGAGCAGTTCTTC. Amino acids: CASSPGTGYNEQFF.

The chain has TRBV25-1 and TRBJ2-1; D unclear. V was clipped by 4 bases and J by 0 bases, with 13 bases between them. This CDR3 has 16 amino acids. Germline V gene sequence: CDR1 MGHDK, CDR2 SYGVNS. CDR3: CASSVLSVSSYNEQFF. DNA of the CDR3: TGTGCCAGCAGTGTCCTCTCGGTTAGCTCCTACAATGAGCAGTTCTTC.

This sequence joins TRBV27 and TRBJ1-4, with a tentative D call TRBD1 (5 bases). From germline, CDR1 is MNHEY and CDR2 SMNVEV (reference sequence). Trimming took 3 bases from V and 7 from J, leaving 12 bases between them. CDR3 size: 14 residues. CDR3 protein: CASSFAGHGEKLFF. DNA for the CDR3: TGTGCCAGCAGTTTCGCGGGGCATGGTGAAAAACTGTTTTTT.

The V call is TRBV2, the J call TRBJ2-3, with TRBD2 matching over 8 bases. With 4 bases clipped from V and 2 bases from J, the junction kept 5 bases outside the gene matches. The CDR3 totals 15 residues. Germline V lookup: CDR1 SNHLY, CDR2 FYNNEI. The chain's CDR3 is CASSAQRGFTDTQYF. CDR3 in DNA: TGTGCCAGCAGTGCCCAGCGGGGGTTCACAGATACGCAGTATTTT.

This chain uses TRBV19 with TRBJ2-2; no firm D call. The germline V and J ends were trimmed by 5 bases and 6 bases, with 10 bases remaining between them. The CDR3 is made up of 13 amino acids. CDR1 is LNHDA and CDR2 is SQIVND in the germline V gene (reference sequence). The CDR3 DNA is TGTGCCAGTAGTTCTATTTTGTCCGGGGAGCTGTTTTTT. It translates to CASSSILSGELFF.

The chain recombines TRBV2 with TRBJ2-7, with D hard to call. CDR3 length: 14 residues. V was pared by 2 bases and J by 0 bases, with 8 bases between. Germline V gene data show CDR1 as SNHLY and CDR2 as FYNNEI. The CDR3 bases are TGTGCCAGCAGTGAAATCGGTACCTCCTACGAGCAGTACTTC. Amino acid sequence: CASSEIGTSYEQYF. Using reference TRBV2 and TRBJ2-7 for the parts outside the CDR3, the full variable domain is EPEVTQTPSHQVTQMGQEVILRCVPISNHLYFYWYRQILGQKVEFLVSFYNNEISEKSEIFDDQFSVERPDGSNFTLKIRSTKLEDSAMYFCASSEIGTSYEQYFGPGTRLTVT.

The chain uses TRBV28 and TRBJ1-2; D is possibly TRBD1 (6 bases). Germline V CDR1 and CDR2: MDHEN, SYDVKM. V lost 4 bases, J lost 3 bases, and 15 bases lay in between. The CDR3 extends over 15 amino acids. The CDR3: CASSSAGTRDYGYTF. The CDR3 nucleotides are TGTGCCAGCAGTTCCGCCGGGACAAGGGACTATGGCTACACCTTC.

This chain uses TRBV27 with TRBJ2-7, with TRBD2 identical over 7 bases. The CDR3 is 14 residues long. Germline loops: CDR1 MNHEY, CDR2 SMNVEV (reference sequence). Trimming removed 3 bases from V and 6 bases from J; junction bases left unmatched: 8. This CDR3 is CASSLGGAQSEQYF. The DNA of the CDR3 is TGTGCCAGCAGTTTGGGAGGGGCTCAATCCGAGCAGTACTTC.

The chain has TRBV11-3 and TRBJ2-2; 7 bases match TRBD2. Trimming at V came to 1 base and at J to 6 bases, leaving 2 bases not matched to a gene. Per the germline V gene, CDR1 is SGHNT and CDR2 is YENEEA. This CDR3 has 14 amino acids. CDR3 nucleotides: TGTGCCAGCAGCTTAGGGGCGGGAGCCGGGGAGCTGTTTTTT. As protein: CASSLGAGAGELFF.

This rearrangement joins TRBV6-5 to TRBJ2-7, with TRBD1 as a possible D gene (5 bases). V lost 6 bases and J 1 base, leaving 10 bases between the germline ends. Germline lookup yields CDR1 MNHEY and CDR2 SVGAGI. The CDR3 extends over 13 amino acids. In nucleotides, the CDR3 is TGTGCCAGCAGCCTCGGACATTCCTACGAGCAGTACTTC. Protein sequence: CASSLGHSYEQYF.

This clone has only a few counts. The chain links TRBV10-3 to TRBJ2-7, with 8 bases that match TRBD1. The CDR3 contains 14 residues. Unmatched junction bases numbered 12, after V lost 7 bases and J lost 7 bases. Germline CDR1 reads ENHRY; CDR2 reads SYGVKD. CDR3 nucleotide sequence: TGTGCCATCACCGCGACAGGGGTCTCTAAAGAGCAGTACTTC. This translates into CAITATGVSKEQYF.

CDR3 in DNA: TGTGCCAGCAGTAAGACTTCGCAAGAGACCCAGTACTTC. Protein product: CASSKTSQETQYF. The V and J genes are TRBV2 and TRBJ2-5; no firm D call. V lost 5 bases and J lost 2, with 9 bases in between. There are 13 residues in the CDR3. Germline V gene data show CDR1 as SNHLY and CDR2 as FYNNEI. The full variable domain, with the rest looked up from reference TRBV2 and TRBJ2-5, is EPEVTQTPSHQVTQMGQEVILRCVPISNHLYFYWYRQILGQKVEFLVSFYNNEISEKSEIFDDQFSVERPDGSNFTLKIRSTKLEDSAMYFCASSKTSQETQYFGPGTRLLVL.

The chain combines TRBV2 with TRBJ1-3; D is possibly TRBD1 (5 bases). This CDR3 spans 14 amino acids. V gave up 6 bases and J gave up 0 bases, with 9 bases separating them. CDR1 SNHLY and CDR2 FYNNEI come from the germline V gene. The chain's CDR3 is CASRPGFSGNTIYF. The CDR3, as DNA: TGTGCCAGCAGGCCAGGGTTCTCTGGAAACACCATATATTTT.

With respect to this clone: Sequence at one end of the junction differs from germline and may be a read error. For the CDR3, the DNA is TGTGCGAGCACCAAAACAGGGAAATCCTACGAGCAGTACTTC. Its protein is CASTKTGKSYEQYF. The J gene is TRBJ2-7, the V gene TRBV28; possible D gene TRBD1, 6 bases. The CDR3 extends over 14 amino acids. Germline assignment: CDR1 MDHEN and CDR2 SYDVKM.

This clone has only one observation. The chain recombines TRBV5-1 with TRBJ2-1; 13 bases are a match to TRBD2. Per the germline V gene, CDR1 is SGHRS and CDR2 is YFSETQ. Trimming removed 3 bases from V and 5 bases from J; junction bases left unmatched: 5. This CDR3 is 16 amino acids long. The CDR3 DNA reads TGCGCCAGCAGCTCAAGGACTAGCGGGGGAAACAATGAGCAGTTCTTC. Protein sequence: CASSSRTSGGNNEQFF.

Points on this clone: One end of the junction is discordant with germline, which a read error may explain. The chain is built from TRBV7-9 and TRBJ2-7; weak D call: TRBD2 (6 bases). This CDR3 has 16 residues. CDR1 and CDR2 from the germline V gene are SEHNR and FQNEAQ (reference sequence). CDR3 coding DNA: TGTTCCAGCAGCCCTTTCGCGGGACCGAATTCTAACGAGCAGTACTTC. Encoded protein: CSSSPFAGPNSNEQYF.